This T cell receptor beta chain is from a study of T-cell reconstitution after alpha-beta-depleted transplantation in children. Regarding the study as a whole: There were reportedly several hundred expanded graft clones from which alpha-beta T cells came about two months after transplant.

This clonotype was detected many times. What it binds is unknown. The library targeted TCRbeta and was prepared with unique molecular identifiers. TCRdb reprocessed the PCR reads via MiXCR and lists one record per CDR3 protein. Of fewer than 350,000 distinct CDR3 sequences in the sample, 9.5% to 13% are singletons; the top ten hold less than 9%. Germline V gives CDR1 SGHDT, CDR2 YYEEEE. The CDR3 extends over 16 amino acids. V dropped 0 bases and J dropped 7; count of bases not matched to a gene: 9. This chain links TRBV5-6 with TRBJ2-7; the match to TRBD2 covers 11 bases. Specimen: PBMCs, collected before TCRalphabeta/CD19-depleted stem cell transplant. This TCR was recovered from a boy under two years old with acute myeloid leukemia, due to receive a stem cell transplant. The CDR3 region has the DNA TGTGCCAGCAGCTTGGGTGTACTAGCGGGGGACGTTGAGCAGTACTTC. Encoded protein: CASSLGVLAGDVEQYF.